Each of the 23 T cell receptor beta chains below was sequenced from the same sample in a study of tumor-infiltrating lymphocytes in glioblastoma multiforme. TCR beta libraries were built from RNA through three nested multiplex PCR rounds using modified ARM-PCR. MiXCR was run by TCRdb on the multiplex PCR reads, yielding one entry per CDR3 protein. The table lists 13,000 or so distinct CDR3 sequences, 66% of them singletons, with around 30% in the top ten. Sequencing was performed on brain tumor tissue. The origin of the receptors is a male donor with glioblastoma.

V usage is TRBV4-1 and J usage is TRBJ2-7; a possible D gene is TRBD1 (5 bases). V shed 2 bases and J shed 0 bases, with 14 bases lying between them. The CDR3 is 16 amino acids. The germline gives CDR1 MGHRA, CDR2 YSYEKL. For the CDR3, the DNA is TGCGCCAGCAGCCAAAGCTGGGGCAGCCGCTCCTACGAGCAGTACTTC. Translating it yields CASSQSWGSRSYEQYF.

This clonotype has just one count. This chain links TRBV20-1 with TRBJ1-1, with D unresolved. The CDR3 extends over 15 amino acids. CDR1 and CDR2 from the germline V gene are DFQATT and SNEGSKA (reference sequence). The V gene lost 3 bases and the J gene lost 0 bases, with 14 bases spanning the gap. CDR3 sequence (DNA): TGCAGTGCTAGTTCGGGTTTCCACATGAACACTGAAGCTTTCTTT. Translating it yields CSASSGFHMNTEAFF.

The V gene is TRBV6-5, the J gene TRBJ1-1, with D unclear. Germline V gene data show CDR1 as MNHEY and CDR2 as SVGAGI. The ends were cut back, 6 bases at V and 12 bases at J, with 17 bases in the middle. This CDR3 is built from 12 residues. The CDR3 nucleotides read TGTGCCAGCAGCCCAACCTACCCTGGGACTTTCTTT. Translating gives CASSPTYPGTFF.

The chain uses TRBV12-3 or TRBV12-4 and TRBJ1-5; no firm D call. V lost 6 bases, J lost 5 bases, and 11 bases lay in between. This CDR3 region has 13 residues. Written as DNA, the CDR3 is TGTGCCAGCAGCCTCGACAATTATCAGCCCCAGCATTTT. As protein: CASSLDNYQPQHF.

Concerning this clonotype itself: Germline and junction disagree at one end, which may indicate a read error. This chain joins TRBV28 and TRBJ2-1; a weak D match, TRBD2 (6 bases). The CDR3 is 16 residues long. Germline lookup yields CDR1 MDHEN and CDR2 SYDVKM. CDR3 DNA sequence: TGTGTCAGCAGACCCGCCGGGACTCCAGGGACTGATGAGCAGCTCTTC. Translated: CVSRPAGTPGTDEQLF.

Note on this clonotype: A junction boundary mismatches the germline segment, possibly from a read error. This chain connects TRBV11-2 to TRBJ2-2; D perhaps matches TRBD2 (6 bases). Per germline, CDR1 SGHAT and CDR2 FQNNGV. The CDR3 length is 13 residues. The chain's CDR3 is CANSLDRAGGLFF. The DNA of the CDR3 is TGTGCCAACAGCTTAGATCGGGCCGGGGGGCTGTTTTTT.

A few counts support this clonotype. The chain recombines TRBV20-1 with TRBJ1-3, with TRBD1 matching over 8 bases. V shed 5 bases, J shed 2 bases, and the junction held 2 bases outside the gene matches. The CDR3 totals 13 residues. Germline-derived CDR1 and CDR2 are DFQATT and SNEGSKA (reference sequence). The CDR3 nucleotides are TGCAGTGCTCCACAGGGGGCTGGAAACACCATATATTTT. Protein product: CSAPQGAGNTIYF.

This clonotype was found a few times. This chain links TRBV10-3 with TRBJ1-4, with D tentatively TRBD1 (5 bases). CDR3 length: 16 amino acids. Germline CDR1 is ENHRY and CDR2 is SYGVKD. V was pared by 8 bases and J by 0 bases, with 16 bases between. The CDR3 DNA sequence: TGTGCCATCTCCGACAGAGAGAATGCAACTAATGAAAAACTGTTTTTT. This encodes CAISDRENATNEKLFF.

This chain joins TRBV20-1 and TRBJ2-4, with D possibly TRBD2 on 6 matching bases. Trimming shortened V by 3 bases and J by 5 bases, and 26 bases separated the two germline ends. Germline CDR1 reads DFQATT; CDR2 reads SNEGSKA (reference sequence). The CDR3 sequence is 18 residues long. CDR3 bases: TGCAGTGCTAGCTCCACTGGCGGGGCTGCTTACTTGGAAAACATTCAGTACTTC. Amino acids: CSASSTGGAAYLENIQYF.

A note on this clonotype: No conserved phenylalanine or tryptophan ends this CDR3, so it is likely a read error. The chain employs TRBV29-1 and TRBJ2-2, with D tentatively TRBD2 (6 bases). Germline V gene sequence: CDR1 SQVTM, CDR2 ANQGSEA. CDR3 size: 13 residues. V gave up 4 bases and J gave up 10 bases, with 16 bases separating them. CDR3 in amino acids: CSVGDFLFVELFL. The DNA of the CDR3 is TGCAGCGTTGGGGACTTCCTCTTCGTGGAGCTGTTTCTT.

Comments on this clonotype: Because it lacks the conserved phenylalanine or tryptophan at the end, this CDR3 is likely a read error. The chain is built from TRBV28 and TRBJ2-4; D is ambiguous. Looked up from germline, CDR1 is MDHEN and CDR2 is SYDVKM. CDR3 length: 14 residues. CDR3 protein: CASSPPGLGDIQYL. The DNA of the CDR3 is TGTGCCAGCAGTCCCCCCGGTTTAGGAGACATCCAGTACCTC.

Details on this clonotype: A junction boundary mismatches the germline segment, possibly from a read error. The chain carries TRBV5-8 and TRBJ2-4; unclear D gene. The length of the CDR3 is 15 residues. Germline V lookup: CDR1 SGHTS, CDR2 YDEGEE. In DNA, the CDR3 is TGTGTCAGCAGACCAGGATCAGGAACCAAAAACATTCAGTACTTC. Protein product: CVSRPGSGTKNIQYF.

The V gene is TRBV10-3, the J gene TRBJ2-5; no firm D call. The CDR3 is made up of 15 amino acids. CDR1 is ENHRY and CDR2 is SYGVKD in the germline V gene. The CDR3 is CATSDLGGVQETQYF. The DNA of the CDR3 is TGTGCTACCAGTGATTTAGGTGGAGTTCAGGAGACCCAGTACTTC.

With regard to this clonotype: One junction end does not reproduce the germline sequence, and a read error may be involved. This chain connects TRBV11-3 to TRBJ2-1, with D hard to call. Germline V gene sequence: CDR1 SGHNT, CDR2 YENEEA. This CDR3 comprises 12 residues. For the CDR3, the DNA is TGTGCCAACAGCTTAGTTCCCTATGGGCAGTTCTTC. It specifies CANSLVPYGQFF.

This clonotype was picked up one time. This chain links TRBV28 with TRBJ1-2; D uncertain. In germline, CDR1 is MDHEN, CDR2 SYDVKM. V was clipped by 8 bases and J by 2 bases, with 12 bases between them. The CDR3 is made up of 13 amino acids. The DNA for the CDR3 is TGTGCCAGCGTGCGTGGGCAGAACTATGGCTACACCTTC. Its translation is CASVRGQNYGYTF.

Of note for this clonotype: Likely a read error: the CDR3 ends without its conserved phenylalanine or tryptophan. The chain uses TRBV10-2 and TRBJ1-4; no reliable D call. This CDR3 has 14 residues. Germline V gene sequence: CDR1 WSHSY, CDR2 SAAADI. CDR3 protein: CASTFSGFGDGLFL. CDR3 nucleotide sequence: TGTGCCAGCACTTTTAGCGGGTTCGGAGATGGACTGTTTCTT.

The CDR3 here is CISSFSSLALNEQYF. CDR3 in DNA: TGTATCAGCAGCTTCTCTAGCCTAGCACTAAACGAGCAGTACTTC. This rearrangement joins TRBV11-2 to TRBJ2-7, with D tentatively TRBD2 (5 bases). CDR3 length equals 15 residues. Germline CDR1 and CDR2: SGHAT and FQNNGV.

The genes are TRBV20-1 and TRBJ1-2; D ambiguous. The germline gives CDR1 DFQATT, CDR2 SNEGSKA (reference sequence). V lost 0 bases and J lost 4, with 15 bases in between. CDR3 length: 15 amino acids. The CDR3 sequence is CSARDRGSSFYGYTF. Here the CDR3 DNA reads TGCAGTGCTAGAGATCGCGGCAGCTCCTTCTATGGCTACACCTTC.

Turning to this clonotype: At one boundary the junction diverges from the germline segment, which might be a read error. This sequence joins TRBV10-1 and TRBJ1-1, with D unresolved. The germline gives CDR1 WNHNN, CDR2 SYGVQD (reference sequence). This CDR3 contains 13 residues. CDR3 in DNA: TGCGCCAGCGGTGAGTCAATGAGTACTGAAGCTTTCTTT. It translates to CASGESMSTEAFF.

The rearrangement joins TRBV11-2 to TRBJ2-7; D is unclear. V was clipped by 6 bases and J by 0 bases, with 12 bases between them. Germline V gene data show CDR1 as SGHAT and CDR2 as FQNNGV. CDR3 length: 14 amino acids. CDR3: CASRLGFSSYEQYF. DNA for the CDR3: TGTGCCAGCAGGCTCGGTTTCAGCTCCTACGAGCAGTACTTC.

This chain links TRBV11-3 with TRBJ2-1; a weak D match, TRBD2 (6 bases). The CDR3 is made up of 15 amino acids. The germline CDR1 and CDR2 sequences are SGHNT and YENEEA. V dropped 3 bases and J dropped 3 bases, with 12 bases sitting between them. CDR3 amino acids: CASSLGDSGYNEQFF. The CDR3, as DNA: TGTGCCAGCAGCTTGGGGGACTCTGGCTACAATGAGCAGTTCTTC.

The genes are TRBV20-1 and TRBJ2-6, with 8 positions matching TRBD2. With V trimmed by 6 bases and J by 0 bases, 10 bases remained unmatched. The germline CDR1 and CDR2 sequences are DFQATT and SNEGSKA (reference sequence). This CDR3 spans 17 amino acids. CDR3 protein: CSAYTSGVISGANVLTF. The CDR3 coding sequence is TGCAGTGCCTACACTAGCGGAGTAATCTCTGGGGCCAACGTCCTGACTTTC.

To note about this clonotype: The junction departs from the called germline gene at one end, perhaps through a read error. The CDR3 sequence: CASSLDLSSYEQYF. CDR3 DNA: TGTGCCAGCAGCTTAGACCTGAGCTCCTACGAGCAATACTTC. The V call is TRBV11-2, the J call TRBJ2-7; D gene unclear. The CDR3 has 14 amino acids. Germline V gene sequence: CDR1 SGHAT, CDR2 FQNNGV.